Reported below is one T cell receptor beta chain. Its antigen is as yet unknown. This CDR3 contains 18 residues. Germline values: CDR1 LNHDA, CDR2 SQIVND (reference sequence). Germline trimming cut 0 bases from V and 5 bases from J; bases unmatched to any gene: 8. The entry originates in a study of shared clonotypes between healthy human individuals. General study findings and limits: Expectations were that clonotype sharing among donors would be affected by sequencing depth. Sampling covered blood only; tissue repertoires likely differ.

Naive CD8 cells lacked CD45RO, underwent positive selection for CCR7 and left out terminally differentiated effector memory CD45RA+ cells. Per the original data handling: Filtering differed since immunoSEQ provided only junctions, with no quality scores. Profiling relied on immunoSEQ multiplex PCR, and the TCRdb table lists in-frame clones only, not all of them. The V and J calls and clone size come from that table; D and trimming were worked out from the DNA. There are about 2.1 million clones in the sample; 93% occur only once, and around 1.8% lies in the top ten. The origin of this receptor is a man between 18 and 29 years old in good health. Some clones in this sample may be carry-over from other donors' samples. The sequenced sample consisted of naive CD8+ T cells from PBMCs. This chain links TRBV19 with TRBJ2-1, with 12 bases fitting TRBD2. CDR3 nucleotides: TGTGCCAGTAGTATAGATCCGGGGGGACTAGCGGGTGACAATGAGCAGTTCTTC. This encodes CASSIDPGGLAGDNEQFF. The variable domain in full, completed from reference TRBV19 and TRBJ2-1, reads DGGITQSPKYLFRKEGQNVTLSCEQNLNHDAMYWYRQDPGQGLRLIYYSQIVNDFQKGDIAEGYSVSREKKESFPLTVTSAQKNPTAFYLCASSIDPGGLAGDNEQFFGPGTRLTVL.